Following are 21 T cell receptor beta chains from one sample sequenced in a study of T cells in Graves' hyperthyroidism and ophthalmopathy. RNA transcripts were the template for amplifying TCR beta CDR3 regions. The TCR CDR3 first-round RT-PCR relied on the HTBI primer set. TCRdb passed the multiplex PCR reads through MiXCR, listing each CDR3 protein once. Among 600,000 to 900,000 distinct CDR3 sequences listed, 16% were seen once. Source material: blood. The source of these receptors is a young man with Graves' hyperthyroidism.

In its sample, this clonotype was seen a few times. The V gene is TRBV28, the J gene TRBJ2-7, with 10 bases aligning to TRBD2. The CDR3 runs to 17 residues. Trimming took 3 bases from V and 0 from J; bases not matched to a gene: 8. CDR1 is MDHEN, CDR2 SYDVKM, per germline. CDR3 protein: CASSLFLTSGSSYEQYF. Here the CDR3 DNA reads TGTGCCAGCAGTTTGTTCCTGACTAGCGGGTCCTCCTACGAGCAGTACTTC.

This clonotype was recorded a few times. The chain uses TRBV7-9 and TRBJ1-1; the D is unclear. The germline CDR1 and CDR2 sequences are SEHNR and FQNEAQ (reference sequence). V was clipped by 0 bases and J by 1 base, with 9 bases between them. The CDR3 loop spans 15 amino acids. The CDR3 spells CASSLANEPNTEAFF. The CDR3 DNA reads as TGTGCCAGCAGCTTAGCTAACGAACCGAACACTGAAGCTTTCTTT.

On this clonotype itself: Given a much more abundant clone one base away, this may be a read error. Since the CDR3 does not end with the conserved phenylalanine or tryptophan, this likely comes from a read error. This rearrangement joins TRBV3-1 to TRBJ1-5; 8 positions agree with TRBD1. Per germline, CDR1 LGHDT and CDR2 YNNKEL (reference sequence). The CDR3 has 16 amino acids. V dropped 1 base and J dropped 2; count of bases not matched to a gene: 4. The CDR3 loop reads CASSQVDRARNQPQHL. In DNA form, the CDR3 reads TGTGCCAGCAGCCAAGTGGACAGGGCACGCAATCAGCCCCAGCATCTT.

The rearrangement uses TRBV10-3 and TRBJ2-3; TRBD2 agrees at 8 bases. V lost 7 bases to trimming and J lost 3 bases; unmatched junction nucleotides: 3. Germline V gives CDR1 ENHRY, CDR2 SYGVKD. The CDR3 contains 13 residues. CDR3 in amino acids: CAIKGLATDTQYF. Here the CDR3 DNA reads TGTGCCATCAAAGGACTAGCAACAGATACGCAGTATTTT.

This rearrangement joins TRBV6-2 or TRBV6-3 to TRBJ2-3; perhaps TRBD1 as D (6 bases). Trimming took 4 bases from V and 5 from J, leaving 10 bases between them. CDR3 length equals 13 residues. CDR1 and CDR2 from the germline V gene are MNHEY and SVGEGT. The CDR3, as DNA: TGTGCCAGCAGTTCCGACAGGAGAGATACGCAGTATTTT. This translates into CASSSDRRDTQYF.

The genes are TRBV28 and TRBJ1-2; D possibly corresponds to TRBD1 (5 bases). This CDR3 spans 15 amino acids. CDR1 and CDR2 from the germline V gene are MDHEN and SYDVKM. Deletions cut 4 bases from V and 6 bases from J, with 18 bases between. The CDR3 DNA sequence: TGTGCCAGCAGTTCTCGTGGGGGGAGGGTTGATGGCTACACCTTC. The encoded protein is CASSSRGGRVDGYTF.

The chain employs TRBV7-2 and TRBJ1-2, with D perhaps TRBD1 (5 bases). V lost 2 bases and J 0 bases, leaving 13 bases between the germline ends. Germline CDR1 is SGHTA and CDR2 is FQGNSA. This CDR3 contains 16 residues. In DNA, the CDR3 is TGTGCCAGCAGCTTATCCCCAGGGCGAACTAACTATGGCTACACCTTC. Its translation is CASSLSPGRTNYGYTF.

There are many counts of this clonotype. The J gene is TRBJ2-1, the V gene TRBV10-3; 14 nucleotides line up with TRBD2. This CDR3 region has 17 residues. CDR1 is ENHRY and CDR2 is SYGVKD in the germline V gene. The trim removed 8 bases at V and 7 bases at J, leaving 13 bases unmatched. The CDR3 is CAIGGTVGLAGVNEQFF. The CDR3 DNA reads TGTGCCATCGGAGGGACGGTGGGACTAGCGGGAGTGAATGAGCAGTTCTTC.

The sample holds one count of this clonotype. The V and J genes are TRBV19 and TRBJ2-3, with D hard to call. V was pared by 3 bases and J by 2 bases, with 12 bases between. This CDR3 region has 15 residues. Germline values: CDR1 LNHDA, CDR2 SQIVND (reference sequence). The CDR3 DNA sequence: TGTGCCAGTAGTATTGTCGGACCTAACACAGATACGCAGTATTTT. Protein sequence: CASSIVGPNTDTQYF.

The chain carries TRBV3-1 and TRBJ2-5; D is undetermined. V was pared by 4 bases and J by 2 bases, with 11 bases between. The length of the CDR3 is 14 residues. The germline V gene encodes CDR1 LGHDT and CDR2 YNNKEL (reference sequence). This CDR3 is CASSRPWPQETQYF. The CDR3 region has the DNA TGTGCCAGCAGCCGCCCCTGGCCTCAAGAGACCCAGTACTTC.

This chain joins TRBV7-9 and TRBJ2-7; tentatively, D is TRBD2 (6 bases). The CDR3 runs to 16 residues. Trimming took off 5 bases at V and 0 bases at J, with 17 bases between the two ends. Germline CDR1 SEHNR, CDR2 FQNEAQ (reference sequence). Here the CDR3 reads CASSDSRDWSSYEQYF. The CDR3 nucleotides are TGTGCCAGCAGCGACTCCCGGGACTGGAGCTCCTACGAGCAGTACTTC. Full variable domain (remainder filled in from reference TRBV7-9 and TRBJ2-7): DTGVSQNPRHKITKRGQNVTFRCDPISEHNRLYWYRQTLGQGPEFLTYFQNEAQLEKSRLLSDRFSAERPKGSFSTLEIQRTEQGDSAMYLCASSDSRDWSSYEQYFGPGTRLTVT.

V and J are TRBV6-2 or TRBV6-3 and TRBJ2-7; 8 positions match TRBD2. CDR3 size: 13 residues. The V and J ends lost 2 bases and 6 bases, in that order; junction bases with no gene match: 3. Germline lookup yields CDR1 MNHEY and CDR2 SVGEGT. The CDR3 loop reads CASSYRTSGEQYF. The CDR3 DNA follows: TGTGCCAGCAGTTACCGAACTAGCGGCGAGCAGTACTTC.

The sample holds many counts of this clonotype. The chain recombines TRBV12-3 or TRBV12-4 with TRBJ2-1; 9 bases align to TRBD1. The junction had 7 bases not matched to a gene; V was cut back by 6 bases and J by 4 bases. The CDR3 loop spans 15 amino acids. In DNA form, the CDR3 reads TGTGCCAGCAGCCAGACCGGGACAGGGTACAATGAGCAGTTCTTC. Translated, it gives CASSQTGTGYNEQFF.

This clonotype occurred many times. The chain joins TRBV11-1 to TRBJ2-2, with unresolved D. The CDR3 extends over 13 amino acids. Looked up from germline, CDR1 is SGHAT and CDR2 is FQDESV (reference sequence). Trimming left V 5 bases short and J 1 base short, with 5 bases between. The DNA for the CDR3 is TGTGCCAGCAGCGTAGGGAACACCGGGGAGCTGTTTTTT. It translates to CASSVGNTGELFF.

The sample holds many counts of this clonotype. The chain employs TRBV6-1 and TRBJ2-5; TRBD1 matches at 8 bases. CDR1 MNHNS and CDR2 SASEGT come from the germline V gene. The V and J ends lost 5 bases and 5 bases, in that order; junction bases with no gene match: 10. The CDR3 covers 15 residues. DNA for the CDR3: TGTGCCAGCAGTCAACAGGGGGATGACCTTGAGACCCAGTACTTC. It specifies CASSQQGDDLETQYF.

There are many counts of this clonotype. CDR3 in amino acids: CASSSSGTGGGEKLFF. The CDR3 DNA reads as TGTGCCAGCAGTTCCTCCGGGACAGGGGGCGGTGAAAAACTGTTTTTT. The chain recombines TRBV12-3 or TRBV12-4 with TRBJ1-4, with 12 bases fitting TRBD1. This CDR3 spans 16 amino acids. J gave up 7 bases and V 4 bases, and 7 bases lay outside the gene matches.

The V and J genes are TRBV27 and TRBJ1-6; 7 bases align to TRBD1. Trimming removed 7 bases from V and 6 bases from J; junction bases left unmatched: 6. CDR1 MNHEY and CDR2 SMNVEV come from the germline V gene (reference sequence). The length of the CDR3 is 14 residues. The DNA for the CDR3 is TGTGCCAGCAAGGAGGGGGCTCTTAATTCACCCCTCCACTTT. This encodes CASKEGALNSPLHF.

In this sample, this clonotype turned up many times. The rearrangement links TRBV7-2 to TRBJ2-7; tentatively, D is TRBD2 (6 bases). V was shortened by 6 bases and J by 0 bases, with 18 bases between the two germline ends. CDR3 length: 16 residues. Germline CDR1 is SGHTA and CDR2 is FQGNSA. The CDR3 spells CASSRTWDSNSYEQYF. The CDR3 nucleotides are TGTGCCAGCAGTCGAACCTGGGACTCCAACTCCTACGAGCAGTACTTC. The full variable domain, in which reference TRBV7-2 and TRBJ2-7 provide the parts outside the CDR3, is GAGVSQSPSNKVTEKGKDVELRCDPISGHTALYWYRQSLGQGLEFLIYFQGNSAPDKSGLPSDRFSAERTGGSVSTLTIQRTQQEDSAVYLCASSRTWDSNSYEQYFGPGTRLTVT.

The sample holds many counts of this clonotype. This sequence joins TRBV29-1 and TRBJ2-7; 9 nucleotides match TRBD1. The CDR3 has 14 residues. J was trimmed by 0 bases and V by 6 bases; bases with no gene match: 6. Germline-derived CDR1 and CDR2 are SQVTM and ANQGSEA. The CDR3 here is CSVGGTGFSYEQYF. DNA for the CDR3: TGCAGCGTCGGAGGGACAGGGTTCTCCTACGAGCAGTACTTC.

At least ten counts were recorded for this clonotype. The chain is built from TRBV7-3 and TRBJ2-3; TRBD1 matches 9 bases. The junction had 7 bases not matched to a gene; V was cut back by 2 bases and J by 4 bases. The germline CDR1 and CDR2 sequences are SGHTA and FQGTGA. This CDR3 contains 16 residues. CDR3 sequence: CASSLSGTGHSDTQYF. The CDR3 nucleotides read TGTGCCAGCAGCTTATCCGGGACAGGGCATTCAGATACGCAGTATTTT.

A few counts support this clonotype. The chain couples TRBV9 to TRBJ2-3; 7 bases align to TRBD2. Germline CDR1 and CDR2: SGDLS and YYNGEE. This CDR3 is built from 15 residues. J was trimmed by 6 bases and V by 0 bases; bases with no gene match: 7. CDR3 in amino acids: CASSVVGRERDTQYF. For the CDR3, the DNA is TGTGCCAGCAGCGTAGTTGGGCGGGAGAGGGATACGCAGTATTTT.